This entry lists 5 T cell receptor beta chains sequenced from one sample in a study of cytotoxic CD8 clonotypes in ibrutinib-treated CLL. Profiling relied on immunoSEQ multiplex PCR, and the TCRdb table lists in-frame clones only, not all of them. The top ten hold under 15% of the sample, which has roughly 180,000 clones, over 60% seen once. The input for sequencing was PBMCs, taken after 24 months of ibrutinib treatment. These receptors were taken from a human donor with chronic lymphocytic leukemia.

The genes are TRBV5-4 and TRBJ2-1; possibly TRBD1 or TRBD2 for D (5 bases each). Germline assignment: CDR1 SGHNT and CDR2 YYREEE (reference sequence). This CDR3 has 15 residues. Trimming took 1 base from V and 7 from J, leaving 15 bases between them. DNA of the CDR3: TGTGCCAGCAGCTTGCGGGGCCGGTGGGATAATGAGCAGTTCTTC. This codes for CASSLRGRWDNEQFF.

J is TRBJ2-3 and V is TRBV27, with D hard to call. Germline values: CDR1 MNHEY, CDR2 SMNVEV (reference sequence). V was trimmed by 5 bases and J by 0 bases, leaving 18 bases between them. The CDR3 length is 17 residues. CDR3 nucleotide sequence: TGTGCCAGCAGTCTACCCCACCTTAGCCGTAGCACAGATACGCAGTATTTT. Protein: CASSLPHLSRSTDTQYF.

The chain couples TRBV9 to TRBJ2-1, with D unresolved. Trimming shortened V by 0 bases and J by 2 bases, and 6 bases separated the two germline ends. In germline, CDR1 is SGDLS, CDR2 YYNGEE. The length of the CDR3 is 14 residues. CDR3 bases: TGTGCCAGCAGCGTAGGCCCCGCCTACAATGAGCAGTTCTTC. It is translated as CASSVGPAYNEQFF.

This clone was found once. The chain carries TRBV7-2 and TRBJ2-5; a possible D gene is TRBD2 (6 bases). V lost 5 bases, J lost 5 bases, and 12 bases lay in between. Germline CDR1 is SGHTA and CDR2 is FQGNSA. The CDR3 is 13 residues long. The CDR3 region has the DNA TGTGCCAGCAGCGAAAGCGGGTGGGAGACCCAGTACTTC. This gives the protein CASSESGWETQYF.

In this sample, this clone turned up a few times. The chain joins TRBV19 to TRBJ2-5; D might be TRBD2 (6 bases). The germline V and J ends were trimmed by 7 bases and 4 bases, with 13 bases remaining between them. Germline CDR1 LNHDA, CDR2 SQIVND (reference sequence). The CDR3 length is 13 residues. CDR3 amino acids: CASTGGHLETQYF. CDR3 sequence (DNA): TGTGCCAGTACCGGAGGGCATTTAGAGACCCAGTACTTC.